Below, one T cell receptor (beta chain) is given with its context. Its antigen is undetermined. The sample is drawn from a study of response to subunit inactivated influenza vaccine. Whole-study results and caveats: Seasonal influenza vaccination, on each occasion, was suggested by the authors to recruit few new T cells.

From the RT-PCR reads, TCRdb called clonotypes with MiXCR, one entry per CDR3 protein. The sample contains fewer than 750,000 distinct CDR3 sequences, roughly 15% of which appear only once. The trim removed 3 bases at V and 4 bases at J, leaving 5 bases unmatched. The germline CDR1 and CDR2 sequences are KGHDR and SFDVKD. This CDR3 region has 15 residues. This specimen was PBMCs from blood, taken roughly 13 days after vaccination. The TCR sequence derives from a man in his forties or fifties who received an inactivated influenza vaccine. The V gene is TRBV24-1, the J gene TRBJ2-1; 7 bases are a match to TRBD2. CDR3 protein: CATSDPGLPYNEQFF. CDR3 nucleotides: TGTGCCACCAGTGATCCGGGACTACCTTACAATGAGCAGTTCTTC.